The 23 T cell receptor beta chains below all came from one sample that was sequenced in a study of cytomegalovirus exposure and HLA in healthy donors. The PCR used 60 Vbeta and 13 Jbeta primers. TCRdb keeps only in-frame clones here, not all; method: immunoSEQ multiplex PCR. The repertoire holds more than 95,000 clones, with over 70% as singletons. Sequences were obtained from PBMCs. Receptors originate from a male donor in good health and CMV-seronegative.

This clone was counted only a few times. The chain links TRBV5-1 to TRBJ2-3; weak D call: TRBD1 (6 bases). CDR3 length: 16 residues. Trimming removed 0 bases at V and 2 bases at J, with 13 bases between. The germline V gene encodes CDR1 SGHRS and CDR2 YFSETQ. DNA of the CDR3: TGCGCCAGCAGCTTGGAGGGGGTTCCTCCCACAGATACGCAGTATTTT. Translating gives CASSLEGVPPTDTQYF.

V and J are TRBV29-1 and TRBJ2-1; 12 nucleotides line up with TRBD2. Germline assignment: CDR1 SQVTM and CDR2 ANQGSEA. V shed 7 bases and J 3 bases; nucleotides not matched to a gene: 10. The CDR3 is 16 residues long. CDR3 amino acids: CSALGLAGKGYNEQFF. CDR3 nucleotide sequence: TGCAGCGCCCTCGGACTAGCGGGAAAAGGCTACAATGAGCAGTTCTTC.

The rearrangement links TRBV7-2 to TRBJ2-1; weak D call: TRBD2 (5 bases). The CDR3 loop spans 17 amino acids. V was pared by 0 bases and J by 6 bases, with 18 bases between. From germline, CDR1 is SGHTA and CDR2 FQGNSA. CDR3 residues: CASSLARLAPTGNEQFF. Written as DNA, the CDR3 is TGTGCCAGCAGCTTAGCGCGGCTAGCCCCGACGGGCAATGAGCAGTTCTTC.

V and J are TRBV9 and TRBJ2-5; TRBD2 aligns across 8 bases. The CDR3 is 16 residues long. J gave up 3 bases and V 0 bases, and 7 bases lay outside the gene matches. Germline CDR1 reads SGDLS; CDR2 reads YYNGEE. CDR3: CASSVGGGRTKETQYF. For the CDR3, the DNA is TGTGCCAGCAGCGTAGGAGGCGGGAGGACTAAAGAGACCCAGTACTTC.

This clone was seen a few times. The V and J genes are TRBV29-1 and TRBJ1-1; tentatively, D is TRBD1 (5 bases). This CDR3 comprises 13 residues. Germline CDR1 and CDR2: SQVTM and ANQGSEA. The ends were cut back, 8 bases at V and 3 bases at J, with 16 bases in the middle. The CDR3 sequence is CSTRRGLDTEAFF. The CDR3 DNA reads as TGCAGCACCCGAAGGGGATTGGACACTGAAGCTTTCTTT.

The gene calls are TRBV30 and TRBJ1-6; D gene ambiguous. The CDR3 runs 13 residues. Trimming took off 5 bases at V and 1 base at J, with 6 bases between the two ends. Germline V CDR1 and CDR2: GTSNPN, SVGIG (reference sequence). In nucleotides, the CDR3 is TGTGCCTGGCGGGGTTCCTATAATTCACCCCTCCACTTT. Protein: CAWRGSYNSPLHF.

CDR3 nucleotide sequence: TGCGCCAGCAGCCAAGATAGACTAGCGGGAGGAGGCACAGATACGCAGTATTTT. As protein: CASSQDRLAGGGTDTQYF. V usage is TRBV4-3 and J usage is TRBJ2-3; 13 nucleotides align to TRBD2. CDR3 size: 18 residues. Germline trimming cut 0 bases from V and 1 base from J; bases unmatched to any gene: 4. Germline assignment: CDR1 LGHNA and CDR2 YSLEER.

A remark on this clone: Because the CDR3 is missing its conserved closing phenylalanine or tryptophan, this is likely a read error. The limits of the CDR3 on the DNA are not certain, so only TCRdb's listed CDR3 is given. V is TRBV29-1 and J is TRBJ1-1; no check of the table's D call, TRBD1, against the DNA was made. From germline, CDR1 is SQVTM and CDR2 ANQGSEA. The CDR3 comprises 10 residues, both ends counted. The CDR3 loop is CSVDRDRALS.

V gene TRBV28 combines with J gene TRBJ1-5, with D maybe TRBD1 (5 bases). Per the germline V gene, CDR1 is MDHEN and CDR2 is SYDVKM. CDR3 length: 12 residues. This CDR3 is CAGRASNQPQHF. The CDR3 nucleotides read TGTGCAGGCAGGGCTAGCAATCAGCCCCAGCATTTT.

The chain carries TRBV9 and TRBJ2-2; D is possibly TRBD2 (6 bases). Germline V CDR1 and CDR2: SGDLS, YYNGEE. V was cut by 0 bases and J by 3 bases, with 12 bases left in between. This CDR3 has 16 amino acids. The CDR3: CASSVGGGKDTGELFF. Written as DNA, the CDR3 is TGTGCCAGCAGCGTAGGCGGAGGGAAGGACACCGGGGAGCTGTTTTTT. Together with reference TRBV9 and TRBJ2-2, the CDR3 gives the full variable domain: DSGVTQTPKHLITATGQRVTLRCSPRSGDLSVYWYQQSLDQGLQFLIQYYNGEERAKGNILERFSAQQFPDLHSELNLSSLELGDSALYFCASSVGGGKDTGELFFGEGSRLTVL.

The chain is built from TRBV6-5 and TRBJ2-1; 8 nucleotides agree with TRBD2. The germline gives CDR1 MNHEY, CDR2 SVGAGI. Trimming at V came to 2 bases and at J to 8 bases, leaving 2 bases not matched to a gene. There are 13 residues in the CDR3. Written as DNA, the CDR3 is TGTGCCAGCAGTTACACTAGCGGAGATGAGCAGTTCTTC. It encodes CASSYTSGDEQFF.

The gene calls are TRBV18 and TRBJ1-2, with 8 bases fitting TRBD1. The V segment lost 5 bases and the J segment 2 bases; nucleotides outside the gene matches: 10. The V gene's germline CDR1 is KGHSH and CDR2 LQKENI. This CDR3 has 16 amino acids. The CDR3 bases are TGTGCCAGCTCATCGGAGAGGACAGGGACGAACTATGGCTACACCTTC. It is translated as CASSSERTGTNYGYTF.

This clone was seen a handful of times. The V and J genes are TRBV6-1 and TRBJ2-7; maybe TRBD1 (6 bases). Looked up from germline, CDR1 is MNHNS and CDR2 is SASEGT. This CDR3 is 14 amino acids long. V lost 8 bases to trimming and J lost 7 bases, with 21 bases between them. CDR3 DNA sequence: TGTGCCAGCGGGTCTTGGGACACCGTCTGGGAGCAGTACTTC. Translating gives CASGSWDTVWEQYF.

The J gene is TRBJ2-1, the V gene TRBV11-3; D is perhaps TRBD1 (6 bases). The V end was cut by 1 base, the J end by 9 bases, with 16 bases between. CDR1 is SGHNT and CDR2 is YENEEA in the germline V gene. The CDR3 has 15 amino acids. CDR3: CASSLVMGARGEQFF. CDR3 sequence (DNA): TGTGCCAGCAGCTTAGTGATGGGGGCCAGGGGTGAGCAGTTCTTC.

The chain couples TRBV7-3 to TRBJ2-2, with D tentatively TRBD1 (6 bases). The CDR3 loop spans 14 amino acids. Germline V gives CDR1 SGHTA, CDR2 FQGTGA. Trimming cost V 6 bases and J 2 bases, with 10 bases left between them. The DNA for the CDR3 is TGTGCCAGCAGTCCGACAGGAAACACCGGGGAGCTGTTTTTT. Translation gives CASSPTGNTGELFF.

This clone was counted only a few times. The rearrangement links TRBV6-5 to TRBJ2-1; 10 nucleotides agree with TRBD2. CDR3 length: 14 residues. The V gene's germline CDR1 is MNHEY and CDR2 SVGAGI. Trimming at V came to 5 bases and at J to 9 bases, leaving 7 bases not matched to a gene. The DNA for the CDR3 is TGTGCCAGCAGTCTTACCAGCGGGAGGGGTGAGCAGTTCTTC. Its protein is CASSLTSGRGEQFF.

The chain employs TRBV6-1 and TRBJ2-5; TRBD1 is a possible D gene (6 bases). With the DNA end fitting TRBJ2-7 better, the J assignment may be wrong. In germline, CDR1 is MNHNS, CDR2 SASEGT. The length of the CDR3 is 14 residues. CDR3 nucleotides: TGTGCCAGCAGTGCAGGGGAAATTCGGTACGAGCAGTACTTC. It translates to CASSAGEIRYEQYF.

CDR3 region: CASSLGLPYEQYF. The CDR3 DNA reads as TGTGCCAGCAGCTTAGGCCTCCCATACGAGCAGTACTTC. The chain carries TRBV11-2 and TRBJ2-5, with no clear D. The assigned J gene may be wrong: the sequence end matches TRBJ2-7 better. Germline V gene sequence: CDR1 SGHAT, CDR2 FQNNGV. The CDR3 runs to 13 residues.

The V call is TRBV28, the J call TRBJ1-4; TRBD1 is a possible D gene (5 bases). Germline-derived CDR1 and CDR2 are MDHEN and SYDVKM. The CDR3 spans 15 residues. Between the trimmed V and J ends, which lost 6 bases and 4 bases, there was a span of 15 bases. The CDR3 DNA follows: TGTGCCAGCAGGCAGGGTCTTAGGGGTAATGAAAAACTGTTTTTT. Amino acid sequence: CASRQGLRGNEKLFF.

Turning to this clone: The junction departs from the called germline gene at one end, perhaps through a read error. As DNA, the CDR3 is TGCAGTGCCGGAAGGACAGGGAACTTC. This sequence encodes CSAGRTGNF. The chain uses TRBV20-1 and TRBJ2-5, with 8 bases matching TRBD1. Germline values: CDR1 DFQATT, CDR2 SNEGSKA (reference sequence). The CDR3 runs to 9 residues.

The CDR3 protein is CASSHGLPPYNEQFF. The CDR3 region has the DNA TGTGCCAGCAGCCACGGACTCCCACCCTACAATGAGCAGTTCTTC. The genes are TRBV6-5 and TRBJ2-1; perhaps TRBD2 as D (5 bases). The CDR3 sequence is 15 residues long. Trimming took off 6 bases at V and 2 bases at J, with 14 bases between the two ends. Germline V CDR1 and CDR2: MNHEY, SVGAGI.

This clone has more than one count but fewer than ten. The genes are TRBV6-1 and TRBJ2-3; 7 bases line up with TRBD1. The germline CDR1 and CDR2 sequences are MNHNS and SASEGT. The CDR3 spans 14 residues. V was pared by 8 bases and J by 1 base, with 6 bases of the junction left unmatched. The DNA of the CDR3 is TGTGCCAGCCTGACTGGACAGGGCACAGATACGCAGTATTTT. Residues: CASLTGQGTDTQYF.

This rearrangement joins TRBV6-4 to TRBJ1-1; D might be TRBD1 (6 bases). The CDR3 runs to 13 residues. Germline V gene sequence: CDR1 MRHNA, CDR2 SNTAGT. V lost 4 bases and J lost 3, with 9 bases in between. The CDR3 DNA reads as TGTGCCAGCAGTGCACAGGGATACACTGAAGCTTTCTTT. It yields the protein CASSAQGYTEAFF.